This TCR beta chain is drawn from a study of type 1 regulatory T cells. Study-wide background: An in vitro protocol generated T-allo10, a Tr1-enriched, alloantigen-specific CD4 T cell product.

In TCRdb, the reads were re-called with MiXCR into one record per CDR3 protein. The data show about 97,000 distinct CDR3 sequences, with about 28% seen just once and 2% to 2.5% held by the top ten. Germline V CDR1 and CDR2: DFQATT, SNEGSKA (reference sequence). V was trimmed by 4 bases and J by 2 bases, leaving 13 bases between them. This CDR3 is 14 amino acids long. The source material was CD4+ T cells, either the whole sample or a sorted fraction (not recorded which). The J gene is TRBJ2-3, the V gene TRBV20-1; no reliable D call. This TCR derives from a human donor in good health. The CDR3 loop reads CSAKPQPITDTQYF. The CDR3 coding sequence is TGCAGTGCTAAGCCCCAACCTATCACAGATACGCAGTATTTT.